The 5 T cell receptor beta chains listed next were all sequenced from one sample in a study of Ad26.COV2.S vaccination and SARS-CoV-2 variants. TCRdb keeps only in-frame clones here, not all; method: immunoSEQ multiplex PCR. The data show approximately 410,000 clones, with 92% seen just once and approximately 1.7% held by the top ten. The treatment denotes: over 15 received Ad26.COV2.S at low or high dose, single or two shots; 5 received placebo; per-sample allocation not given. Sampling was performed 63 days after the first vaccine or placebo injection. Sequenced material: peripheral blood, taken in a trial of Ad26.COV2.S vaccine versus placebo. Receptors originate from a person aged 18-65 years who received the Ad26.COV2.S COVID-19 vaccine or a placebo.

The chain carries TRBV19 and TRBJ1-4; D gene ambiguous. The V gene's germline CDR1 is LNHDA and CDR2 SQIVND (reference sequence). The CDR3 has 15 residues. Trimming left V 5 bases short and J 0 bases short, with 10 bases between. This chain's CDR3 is CASSWTLPTNEKLFF. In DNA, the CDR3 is TGTGCCAGTAGTTGGACGCTACCAACTAATGAAAAACTGTTTTTT.

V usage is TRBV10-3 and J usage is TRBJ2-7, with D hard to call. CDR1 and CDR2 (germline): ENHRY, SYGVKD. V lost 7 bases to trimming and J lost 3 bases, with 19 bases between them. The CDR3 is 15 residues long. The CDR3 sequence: CAIKGGVLPDYEQYF. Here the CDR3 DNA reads TGTGCCATCAAAGGTGGGGTCCTCCCTGACTACGAGCAGTACTTC.

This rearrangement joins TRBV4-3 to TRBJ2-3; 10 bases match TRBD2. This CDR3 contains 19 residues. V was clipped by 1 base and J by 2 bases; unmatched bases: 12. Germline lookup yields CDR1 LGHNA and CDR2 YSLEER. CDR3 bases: TGCGCCAGCAGCCAAGGAGCTAGCGGGGGCTTCGAAACCACAGATACGCAGTATTTT. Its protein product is CASSQGASGGFETTDTQYF.

The CDR3 DNA follows: TGCGCCAGCAGCCAGAGAGCTGGGACTAGCGGGGGCCCTGAGCAGTTCTTC. Residues: CASSQRAGTSGGPEQFF. The rearrangement uses TRBV5-1 and TRBJ2-1; 14 bases agree with TRBD2. Germline V gene data show CDR1 as SGHRS and CDR2 as YFSETQ. This CDR3 has 17 amino acids. V was clipped by 4 bases and J by 9 bases; unmatched bases: 12.

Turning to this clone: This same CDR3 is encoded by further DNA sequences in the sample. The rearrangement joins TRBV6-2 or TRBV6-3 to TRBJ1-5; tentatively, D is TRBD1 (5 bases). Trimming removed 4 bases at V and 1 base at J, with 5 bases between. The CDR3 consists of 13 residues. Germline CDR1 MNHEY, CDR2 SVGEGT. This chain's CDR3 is CASSWDSNQPQHF. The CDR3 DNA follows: TGTGCCAGCAGTTGGGACAGCAATCAGCCCCAGCATTTT.